This T cell receptor beta chain was profiled in a study of T cell repertoires in cytomegalovirus infection. For the study at large: Well-studied HLA-B-restricted epitopes and recently identified HLA-C-restricted epitopes of CMV were both used in the study.

MiXCR was run by TCRdb on the reads, yielding one entry per CDR3 protein. This sample has nearly 700,000 distinct CDR3 sequences, with around a third found just once. To note about this clonotype: Its antigen is still unknown.

The CDR3 has 16 residues. The germline gives CDR1 SGHVS, CDR2 FQNEAQ. Germline trimming cut 5 bases from V and 4 bases from J; bases unmatched to any gene: 14. The rearrangement links TRBV7-8 to TRBJ2-7; 7 positions agree with TRBD1. The receptor comes from a human donor in good health (CMV status not recorded). Some clones in this sample may be carry-over from other donors' samples. The input for sequencing was cultured PBMCs, taken from culture after CMV antigen stimulation. CDR3 amino acids: CASSQPTAQGFYEQYF. CDR3 bases: TGTGCCAGCAGCCAACCAACGGCACAGGGGTTTTACGAGCAGTACTTC. Drawing the rest from reference TRBV7-8 and TRBJ2-7, the complete variable domain is GAGVSQSPRYKVAKRGQDVALRCDPISGHVSLFWYQQALGQGPEFLTYFQNEAQLDKSGLPSDRFFAERPEGSVSTLKIQRTQQEDSAVYLCASSQPTAQGFYEQYFGPGTRLTVT.